The clone carrying this T cell receptor beta chain has just a few counts. The CDR3 consists of 16 residues. Germline-derived CDR1 and CDR2 are PRHDT and FYEKMQ (reference sequence). V lost 7 bases and J lost 0; bases outside the gene matches: 11. This specimen belongs to a study of T cells in Graves' hyperthyroidism and ophthalmopathy. Regions amplified from RNA transcripts were the TCR beta CDR3 regions. The HTBI primer set was used in a first-round RT-PCR of the TCR CDR3. TCRdb redid the calling of the multiplex PCR reads with MiXCR, one entry per CDR3 protein. This sample has fewer than 500,000 distinct CDR3 sequences; roughly 13% occur once, and the top ten carry roughly 20%.

The source material was blood. This receptor was obtained from a man younger than 40 with Graves' hyperthyroidism that later progressed to Graves' ophthalmopathy. V usage is TRBV13 and J usage is TRBJ1-1; 7 positions match TRBD1. CDR3 amino acids: CASIDYRGGVNTEAFF. In nucleotides, the CDR3 is TGTGCCAGCATCGACTACAGGGGCGGGGTGAACACTGAAGCTTTCTTT.